The subject of this entry is one T cell receptor (beta chain). Its target is unknown. The data stem from a study of beta chain features in type 1 diabetes. The study, taken as a whole, reports: A pattern of fewer insertions and more deletions at VDJ junctions was seen in type 1 diabetes patients. Sequencing used cDNA, and cells with high TCR expression could therefore be over-represented. In every one of the four CD4+ subsets, TCRB CDR3s were moderately but significantly shorter in Type 1 diabetes patients.

From germline, CDR1 is MDHEN and CDR2 SYDVKM. The V end was cut by 5 bases, the J end by 11 bases, with 15 bases between. CDR3 length: 12 amino acids. Expressed TCRB transcripts were sequenced because the isolated RNA had all been reverse transcribed beforehand. Method: immunoSEQ multiplex PCR; TCRdb's copy keeps in-frame clones and lacks some. The sample lists 300,000 or so clones; roughly 8.8% were seen once. This TCR derives from a man aged 30-40 years with type 1 diabetes. Sequenced: central memory CD4+ T cells from blood. The chain recombines TRBV28 with TRBJ1-1; perhaps TRBD1 as D (6 bases). The CDR3 sequence: CASSDSTGWAFF. CDR3 nucleotide sequence: TGTGCCAGCAGTGACTCGACAGGTTGGGCTTTCTTT.